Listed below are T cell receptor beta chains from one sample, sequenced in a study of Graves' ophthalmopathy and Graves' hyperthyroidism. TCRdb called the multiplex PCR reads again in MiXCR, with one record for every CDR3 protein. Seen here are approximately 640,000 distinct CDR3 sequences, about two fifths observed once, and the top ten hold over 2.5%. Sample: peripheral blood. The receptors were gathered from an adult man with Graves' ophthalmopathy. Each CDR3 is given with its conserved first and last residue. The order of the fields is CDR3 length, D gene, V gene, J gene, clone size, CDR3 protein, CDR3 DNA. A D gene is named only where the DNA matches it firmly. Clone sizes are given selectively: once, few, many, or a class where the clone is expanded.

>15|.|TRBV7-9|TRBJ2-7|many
CASSLVPDPSYEQYF
TGTGCCAGCAGCTTAGTACCGGACCCCTCCTACGAGCAGTACTTC
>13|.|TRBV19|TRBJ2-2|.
CASSIQGLGELFF
TGTGCCAGTAGTATACAGGGTCTCGGGGAGCTGTTTTTT
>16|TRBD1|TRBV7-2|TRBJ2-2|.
CASSLENRGAYGELFF
TGTGCCAGCAGCTTAGAAAACAGGGGTGCCTATGGGGAGCTGTTTTTT
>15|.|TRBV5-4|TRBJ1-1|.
CASSPTDRRGTEAFF
TGTGCCAGCAGCCCCACCGACAGGAGAGGGACTGAAGCTTTCTTT
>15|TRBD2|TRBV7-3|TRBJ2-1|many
CASSPAGRDYNEQFF
TGTGCCAGCAGCCCAGCGGGGAGAGACTACAATGAGCAGTTCTTC
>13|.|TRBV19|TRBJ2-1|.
CASSIGPNNEQFF
TGTGCCAGTAGTATAGGACCAAACAATGAGCAGTTCTTC
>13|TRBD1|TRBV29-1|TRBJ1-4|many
CSVEEGPTGAQFF
TGCAGCGTTGAAGAAGGGCCAACAGGGGCGCAGTTTTTT
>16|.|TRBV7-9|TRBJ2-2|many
CASSLRLRQSTGELFF
TGTGCCAGCAGCTTACGGTTGAGGCAGAGCACCGGGGAGCTGTTTTTT
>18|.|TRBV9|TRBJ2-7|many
CASSVSPEIAGTHYEQYF
TGTGCCAGCAGCGTAAGCCCTGAAATCGCAGGGACACACTACGAGCAGTACTTC
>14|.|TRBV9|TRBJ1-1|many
CASSVGLWSAEAFF
TGTGCCAGCAGCGTAGGATTGTGGAGTGCTGAAGCTTTCTTT
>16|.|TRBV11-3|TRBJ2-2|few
CASSPGHLANTGELFF
TGTGCCAGCAGCCCAGGGCACCTTGCGAACACCGGGGAGCTGTTTTTT
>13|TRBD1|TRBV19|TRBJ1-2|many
CASSRGRNYGYTF
TGTGCCAGTAGCAGGGGGAGAAACTATGGCTACACCTTC
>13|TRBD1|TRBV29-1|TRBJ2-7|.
CSVVRQGGYEQYF
TGCAGCGTTGTGAGACAGGGTGGTTACGAGCAGTACTTC
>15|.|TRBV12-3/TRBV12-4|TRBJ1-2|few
CASSLSRYPSYGYTF
TGTGCCAGCAGTTTAAGCAGGTACCCGTCCTATGGCTACACCTTC
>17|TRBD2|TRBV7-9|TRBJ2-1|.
CASSSLAGGGVNNEQFF
TGTGCCAGCAGTTCTCTAGCGGGGGGCGGAGTGAACAATGAGCAGTTCTTC
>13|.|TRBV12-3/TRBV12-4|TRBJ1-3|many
CASSEPPENTIYF
TGTGCCAGCAGCGAACCCCCTGAAAACACCATATATTTT
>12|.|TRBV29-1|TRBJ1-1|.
CSLEIQETEAFF
TGCAGCTTGGAAATTCAGGAGACTGAAGCTTTCTTT
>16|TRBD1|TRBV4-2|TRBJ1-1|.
CASSQGQGVVGTKAFF
TGTGCCAGCAGCCAAGGACAGGGAGTTGTTGGCACTAAAGCTTTCTTT
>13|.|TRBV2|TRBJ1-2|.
CASRGVRQGRNTF
TGTGCCAGCAGGGGGGTACGGCAGGGACGGAACACCTTC
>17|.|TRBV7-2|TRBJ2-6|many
CASSLASRQPGANVLTF
TGTGCCAGCAGCTTAGCGTCCCGACAGCCTGGGGCCAACGTCCTGACTTTC
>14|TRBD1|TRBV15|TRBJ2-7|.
CATSSPGQSYEQYF
TGTGCCACCAGCAGCCCGGGACAGTCCTACGAGCAGTACTTC
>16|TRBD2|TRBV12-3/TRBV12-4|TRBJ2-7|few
CASSPPSGGRTYEQYF
TGTGCCAGCTCACCACCGAGCGGGGGGCGGACTTACGAGCAGTACTTC
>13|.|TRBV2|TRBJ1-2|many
CASSDIPNYGYTF
TGTGCCAGCAGTGACATACCTAACTATGGCTACACCTTC
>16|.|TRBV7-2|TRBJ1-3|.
CASSLVGGTSESTIYF
TGTGCCAGCAGCTTAGTAGGTGGGACTAGCGAGAGCACCATATATTTT
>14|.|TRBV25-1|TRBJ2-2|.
CASSGTPGTGELFF
TGTGCCAGCAGTGGGACCCCGGGCACCGGGGAGCTGTTTTTT
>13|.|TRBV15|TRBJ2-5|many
CATSSGQQETQYF
TGTGCCACCAGCAGCGGACAGCAAGAGACCCAGTACTTC
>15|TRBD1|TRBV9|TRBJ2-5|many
CASSVAGQGLETQYF
TGTGCCAGCAGCGTAGCCGGACAGGGGTTGGAGACCCAGTACTTC